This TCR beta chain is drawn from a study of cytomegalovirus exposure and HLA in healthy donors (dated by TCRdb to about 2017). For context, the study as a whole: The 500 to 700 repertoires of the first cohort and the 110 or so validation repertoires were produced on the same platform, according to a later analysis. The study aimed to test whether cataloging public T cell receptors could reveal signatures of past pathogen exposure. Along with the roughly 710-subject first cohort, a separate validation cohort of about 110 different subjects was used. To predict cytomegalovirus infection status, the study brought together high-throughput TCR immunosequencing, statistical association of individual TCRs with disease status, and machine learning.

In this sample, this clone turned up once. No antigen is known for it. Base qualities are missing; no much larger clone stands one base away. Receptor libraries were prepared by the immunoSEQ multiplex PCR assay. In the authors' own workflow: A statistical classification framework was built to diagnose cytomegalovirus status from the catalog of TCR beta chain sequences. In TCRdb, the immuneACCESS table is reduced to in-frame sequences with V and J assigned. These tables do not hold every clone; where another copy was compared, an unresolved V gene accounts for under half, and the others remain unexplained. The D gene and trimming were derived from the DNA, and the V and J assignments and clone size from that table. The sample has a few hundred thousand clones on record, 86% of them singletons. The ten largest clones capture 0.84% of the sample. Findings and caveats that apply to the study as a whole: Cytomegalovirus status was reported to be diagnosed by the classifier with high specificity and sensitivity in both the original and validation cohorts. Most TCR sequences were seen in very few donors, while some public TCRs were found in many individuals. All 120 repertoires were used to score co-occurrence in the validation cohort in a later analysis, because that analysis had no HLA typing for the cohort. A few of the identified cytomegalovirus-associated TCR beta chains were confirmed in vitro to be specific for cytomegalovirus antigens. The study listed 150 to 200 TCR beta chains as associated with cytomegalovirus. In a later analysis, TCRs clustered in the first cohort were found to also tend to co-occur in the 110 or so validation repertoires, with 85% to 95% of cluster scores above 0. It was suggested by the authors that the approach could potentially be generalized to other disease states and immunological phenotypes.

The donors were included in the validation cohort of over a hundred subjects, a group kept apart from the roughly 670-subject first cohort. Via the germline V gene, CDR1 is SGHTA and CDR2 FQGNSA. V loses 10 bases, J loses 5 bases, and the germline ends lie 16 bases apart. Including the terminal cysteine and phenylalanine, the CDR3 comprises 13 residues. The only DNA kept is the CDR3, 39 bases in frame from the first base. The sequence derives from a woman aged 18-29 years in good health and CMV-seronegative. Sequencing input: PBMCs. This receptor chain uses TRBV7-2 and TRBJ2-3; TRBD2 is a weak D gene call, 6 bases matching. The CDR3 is CANSLAAGDTQYF. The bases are TGTGCCAACAGTTTAGCGGCTGGAGATACGCAGTATTTT. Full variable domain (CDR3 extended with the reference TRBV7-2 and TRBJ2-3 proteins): GAGVSQSPSNKVTEKGKDVELRCDPISGHTALYWYRQSLGQGLEFLIYFQGNSAPDKSGLPSDRFSAERTGGSVSTLTIQRTQQEDSAVYLCANSLAAGDTQYFGPGTRLTVL.